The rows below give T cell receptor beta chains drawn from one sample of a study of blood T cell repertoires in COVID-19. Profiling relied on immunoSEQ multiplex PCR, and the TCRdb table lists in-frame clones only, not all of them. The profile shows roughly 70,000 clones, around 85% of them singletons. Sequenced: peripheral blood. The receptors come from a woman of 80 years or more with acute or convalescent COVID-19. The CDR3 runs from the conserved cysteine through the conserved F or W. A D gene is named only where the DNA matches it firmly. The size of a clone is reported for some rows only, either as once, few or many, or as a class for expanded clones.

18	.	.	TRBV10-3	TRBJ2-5	CAISESGTRRNRAETQYF	TGTGCCATCAGTGAGTCAGGGACGCGAAGAAACAGGGCAGAGACCCAGTACTTC
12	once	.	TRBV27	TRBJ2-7	CASSFWPGEQYF	TGTGCCAGCAGTTTTTGGCCGGGTGAGCAGTACTTC
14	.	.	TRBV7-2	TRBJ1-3	CASSLGRAGNTIYF	TGTGCCAGCAGCCTTGGGAGGGCTGGAAACACCATATATTTT
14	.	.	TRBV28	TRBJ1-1	CASSLTGSGTEAFF	TGTGCCAGCAGCCTAACAGGGAGTGGCACTGAAGCTTTCTTT
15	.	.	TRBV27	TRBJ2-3	CASRTRDSRTDTQYF	TGTGCCAGCAGAACGCGGGACAGCAGAACAGATACGCAGTATTTT
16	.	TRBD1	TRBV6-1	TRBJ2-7	CASSDNRDRVRYEQYF	TGTGCCAGCAGTGACAACCGGGACAGGGTGAGATACGAGCAGTACTTC
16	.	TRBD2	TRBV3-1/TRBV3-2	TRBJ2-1	CASSQGTSSLRNEQFF	TGTGCCAGCAGCCAGGGGACTAGCAGTTTAAGGAATGAGCAGTTCTTC
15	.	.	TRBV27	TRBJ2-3	CASRFTGDLPGTQYF	TGTGCCAGCAGGTTTACAGGGGACTTGCCTGGTACGCAGTATTTT
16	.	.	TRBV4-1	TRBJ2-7	CASSQDRISAAYEQYF	TGCGCCAGCAGCCAAGATCGGATTAGCGCAGCCTACGAGCAGTACTTC
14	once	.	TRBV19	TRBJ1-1	CASSPQGGHTEAFF	TGTGCCAGTAGTCCACAGGGTGGGCATACTGAAGCTTTCTTT
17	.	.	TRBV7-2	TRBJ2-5	CASSFQPRGVGQETQYF	TGTGCCAGCAGCTTCCAGCCGAGAGGTGTGGGTCAAGAGACCCAGTACTTC
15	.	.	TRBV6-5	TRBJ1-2	CASSYSTRGSDGYTF	TGTGCCAGCAGTTACTCCACCCGCGGGTCCGATGGCTACACCTTC
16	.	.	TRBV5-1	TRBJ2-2	CASSLAGGANTGELFF	TGCGCCAGCAGCTTAGCGGGCGGAGCGAACACCGGGGAGCTGTTTTTT
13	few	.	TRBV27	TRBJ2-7	CASRRLSSYEQYF	TGTGCCAGCAGGAGGCTTTCTAGCTACGAGCAGTACTTC
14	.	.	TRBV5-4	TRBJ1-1	CASSIRGPNTEAFF	TGTGCCAGCAGTATCAGGGGACCCAACACTGAAGCTTTCTTT
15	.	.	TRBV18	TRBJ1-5	CASSPGGASNQPQHF	TGTGCCAGCTCACCGGGGGGGGCAAGCAATCAGCCCCAGCATTTT
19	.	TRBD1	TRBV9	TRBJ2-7	CASSVAHFRDRGLDYEQYF	TGTGCCAGCAGCGTAGCTCATTTTCGGGACAGGGGTTTGGACTACGAGCAGTACTTC
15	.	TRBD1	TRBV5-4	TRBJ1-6	CASSEGTGRSSPLHF	TGTGCCAGCAGCGAAGGGACAGGGAGAAGTTCACCCCTCCACTTT
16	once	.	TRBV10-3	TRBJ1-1	CAISEGSGGPNTEAFF	TGTGCCATCAGTGAGGGGTCCGGAGGACCGAACACTGAAGCTTTCTTT
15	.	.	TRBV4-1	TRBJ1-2	CASSQHSQANYGYTF	TGCGCCAGCAGCCAGCATTCGCAGGCCAACTATGGCTACACCTTC
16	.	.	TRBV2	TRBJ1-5	CASSESELWLNRPQHF	TGTGCCAGCAGTGAATCGGAACTATGGCTCAATCGGCCCCAGCATTTT